This is a list of T cell receptor beta chains from one sample in a study of blood T cell repertoires in COVID-19. Only in-frame clones appear in the TCRdb table, and some are missing; sequencing was by immunoSEQ multiplex PCR. Here the sample spans around 420,000 clones, 88% being singletons. Input material: PBMCs or T cells enriched from blood (not recorded which). The source is a woman aged 40-49 years with acute COVID-19. Both conserved end residues are part of each CDR3. The D gene is left open where the match is weak. Clone size is shown for a subset of rows, as once, few, many or a class of expanded clone.

cdr3_length: 14; j_call: TRBJ2-2; v_call: TRBV30; clone_size: -; d_call: -; cdr3_nt: TGTGCCTGGAAGGCTAGCCCGAACACCGGGGAGCTGTTTTTT; cdr3_aa: CAWKASPNTGELFF
cdr3_length: 14; j_call: TRBJ2-5; v_call: TRBV7-8; clone_size: -; d_call: -; cdr3_nt: TGTGCCAGCTACAGGGACGCCCGAGGGGAGACCCAGTACTTC; cdr3_aa: CASYRDARGETQYF
cdr3_length: 15; j_call: TRBJ1-1; v_call: TRBV5-1; clone_size: few; d_call: -; cdr3_nt: TGCGCCAGCAGCTTGGAAAGGGGTAAAGGCACTGAAGCTTTCTTT; cdr3_aa: CASSLERGKGTEAFF
cdr3_length: 15; j_call: TRBJ1-5; v_call: TRBV18; clone_size: -; d_call: -; cdr3_nt: TGTGCCAGCTCACTAGGGGGTCCCGCCAATCAGCCCCAGCATTTT; cdr3_aa: CASSLGGPANQPQHF
cdr3_length: 12; j_call: TRBJ2-1; v_call: TRBV5-6; clone_size: -; d_call: TRBD1; cdr3_nt: TGTGCCAGCAAAACAGGGGGCAGTGAGCAGTTCTTC; cdr3_aa: CASKTGGSEQFF
cdr3_length: 15; j_call: TRBJ2-3; v_call: TRBV7-8; clone_size: -; d_call: -; cdr3_nt: TGTGCCAGCAGCTTGGTCCCCCAAGGGGCAGATACGCAGTATTTT; cdr3_aa: CASSLVPQGADTQYF
cdr3_length: 14; j_call: TRBJ1-2; v_call: TRBV5-8; clone_size: -; d_call: TRBD1; cdr3_nt: TGTGCCAGCAGCTTGGGGGGTCCAGGGGGTGGCTACACCTTC; cdr3_aa: CASSLGGPGGGYTF
cdr3_length: 15; j_call: TRBJ1-1; v_call: TRBV2; clone_size: -; d_call: -; cdr3_nt: TGTGCCAGCAGTGAAGGTCCAGGAACGGACACTGAAGCTTTCTTT; cdr3_aa: CASSEGPGTDTEAFF
cdr3_length: 15; j_call: TRBJ1-2; v_call: TRBV11-2; clone_size: -; d_call: -; cdr3_nt: TGTGCCAGCAGCTTCATCGGAGGGCAGACCTATGGCTACACCTTC; cdr3_aa: CASSFIGGQTYGYTF
cdr3_length: 18; j_call: TRBJ2-5; v_call: TRBV11-2; clone_size: -; d_call: -; cdr3_nt: TGTGCCAGCAGCTTAGATCGAATCCTGAAGGAGTTTATCGAGACCCAGTACTTC; cdr3_aa: CASSLDRILKEFIETQYF
cdr3_length: 20; j_call: TRBJ2-1; v_call: TRBV2; clone_size: -; d_call: TRBD2; cdr3_nt: TGTGCCAGCAGTGCTCCAACTGGGACTAGCGGGGGGTCTCCCTACAATGAGCAGTTCTTC; cdr3_aa: CASSAPTGTSGGSPYNEQFF
cdr3_length: 15; j_call: TRBJ1-5; v_call: TRBV3-1/TRBV3-2; clone_size: few; d_call: TRBD1; cdr3_nt: TGTGCCAGCAGCCCGGACAGGCTTAGCAATCAGCCCCAGCATTTT; cdr3_aa: CASSPDRLSNQPQHF
cdr3_length: 12; j_call: TRBJ2-1; v_call: TRBV20-1; clone_size: -; d_call: -; cdr3_nt: TGCAGTGCTAGTCCAGACTACAATGAGCAGTTCTTC; cdr3_aa: CSASPDYNEQFF
cdr3_length: 12; j_call: TRBJ1-3; v_call: TRBV6-6; clone_size: -; d_call: -; cdr3_nt: TGTGCCAGCAGTTACTCGACTGACACCATATATTTT; cdr3_aa: CASSYSTDTIYF
cdr3_length: 14; j_call: TRBJ2-2; v_call: TRBV19; clone_size: -; d_call: -; cdr3_nt: TGTGCCAGTAGTATAGTCGGGGGTGCCGGGGAGCTGTTTTTT; cdr3_aa: CASSIVGGAGELFF
cdr3_length: 15; j_call: TRBJ1-5; v_call: TRBV19; clone_size: -; d_call: -; cdr3_nt: TGTGCCAGTAGTCTCGCCGGCGGGGGGCCTCAGCCCCAGCATTTT; cdr3_aa: CASSLAGGGPQPQHF
cdr3_length: 16; j_call: TRBJ1-2; v_call: TRBV3-1/TRBV3-2; clone_size: -; d_call: TRBD1; cdr3_nt: TGTGCCAGCAGCCAAGACTTGGGACAGGGGTATCGTGGCTACACCTTC; cdr3_aa: CASSQDLGQGYRGYTF
cdr3_length: 17; j_call: TRBJ1-4; v_call: TRBV4-1; clone_size: -; d_call: -; cdr3_nt: TGCGCCAGCAGCCACCCGATGGGGAGGGAGGAACGTGAAAAACTGTTTTTT; cdr3_aa: CASSHPMGREEREKLFF
cdr3_length: 18; j_call: TRBJ1-5; v_call: TRBV6-1; clone_size: -; d_call: -; cdr3_nt: TGTGCCAGCAGTGATTTGCCAGGGCTAGGAAATAGCAATCAGCCCCAGCATTTT; cdr3_aa: CASSDLPGLGNSNQPQHF